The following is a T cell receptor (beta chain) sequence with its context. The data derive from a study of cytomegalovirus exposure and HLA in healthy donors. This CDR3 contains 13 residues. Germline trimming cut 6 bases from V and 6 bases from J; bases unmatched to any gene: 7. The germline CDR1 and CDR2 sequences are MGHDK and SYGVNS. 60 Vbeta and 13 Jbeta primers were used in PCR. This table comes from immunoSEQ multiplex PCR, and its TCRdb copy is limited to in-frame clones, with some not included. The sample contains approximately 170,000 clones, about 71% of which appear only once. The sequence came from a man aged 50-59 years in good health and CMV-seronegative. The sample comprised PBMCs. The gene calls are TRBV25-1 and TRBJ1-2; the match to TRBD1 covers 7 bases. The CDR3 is CASSTGDLNGYTF. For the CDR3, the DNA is TGTGCCAGCAGCACAGGGGACCTGAATGGCTACACCTTC.